The 17 T cell receptor beta chains listed next were all sequenced from one sample in a study of blood T cell repertoires in COVID-19. Here immunoSEQ multiplex PCR was the method, and the copy in TCRdb shows in-frame clones only, minus some. The table includes about 390,000 clones, more than 75% detected once. The specimen sequenced was PBMCs or T cells enriched from blood (not recorded which). Every receptor here comes from a woman between 45 and 65 years old who had recovered from COVID-19.

This clone has more than one count but fewer than ten. The J gene is TRBJ2-7, the V gene TRBV25-1; perhaps TRBD1 as D (6 bases). CDR3 length: 16 amino acids. Trimming left V 3 bases short and J 7 bases short, with 22 bases between. Per germline, CDR1 MGHDK and CDR2 SYGVNS. CDR3 region: CASSEQQGWLYGEQYF. The CDR3 DNA is TGTGCCAGCAGTGAGCAACAGGGTTGGCTTTATGGGGAGCAGTACTTC.

CDR3 DNA: TGTGCCAACTCTCCCGGGGATGGGAACACTGAAGCTTTCTTT. Protein product: CANSPGDGNTEAFF. The chain uses TRBV10-3 and TRBJ1-1; no clear D gene. The V gene's germline CDR1 is ENHRY and CDR2 SYGVKD. CDR3 size: 14 residues. V gave up 10 bases and J gave up 1 base, with 16 bases separating them.

This rearrangement joins TRBV27 to TRBJ2-7; D is perhaps TRBD2 (7 bases). Germline loops: CDR1 MNHEY, CDR2 SMNVEV (reference sequence). The CDR3 loop spans 15 amino acids. The germline V and J ends were trimmed by 9 bases and 5 bases, with 23 bases remaining between them. As DNA, the CDR3 is TGTGCCAGTCAGCGCCTTGGGGGGGCGCATAACGAGCAGTACTTC. It is translated as CASQRLGGAHNEQYF.

The chain joins TRBV11-2 to TRBJ2-3, with TRBD2 matching 7 bases. The J segment lost 4 bases and the V segment lost 3 bases, leaving 1 base of the junction unmatched. The CDR3 is 13 amino acids. The germline V gene has CDR1 SGHAT and CDR2 FQNNGV. CDR3 nucleotides: TGTGCCAGCAGCTTTGGGAGGGCAGATACGCAGTATTTT. It specifies CASSFGRADTQYF.

The V and J genes are TRBV6-1 and TRBJ2-5, with 12 bases lining up with TRBD2. Germline V gene data show CDR1 as MNHNS and CDR2 as SASEGT. The CDR3 consists of 17 residues. Trimming at V came to 0 bases and at J to 5 bases, leaving 7 bases not matched to a gene. The CDR3 DNA follows: TGTGCCAGCAGTGAAGCGAAGACTAGCGGGGGTTGGGAGACCCAGTACTTC. Its translation: CASSEAKTSGGWETQYF.

This clone was observed a single time. V and J are TRBV7-3 and TRBJ2-3; the match to TRBD2 covers 8 bases. This CDR3 is 15 amino acids long. V lost 2 bases and J lost 6; bases outside the gene matches: 7. Germline V gene data show CDR1 as SGHTA and CDR2 as FQGTGA. CDR3 loop: CASSLGSGTFDTQYF. Written as DNA, the CDR3 is TGTGCCAGCAGCTTAGGTAGCGGGACGTTTGATACGCAGTATTTT.

The V and J genes are TRBV5-6 and TRBJ1-2, with TRBD1 matching over 7 bases. Germline V lookup: CDR1 SGHDT, CDR2 YYEEEE. Unmatched junction bases numbered 5, after V lost 2 bases and J lost 4 bases. The length of the CDR3 is 14 residues. The CDR3 sequence is CASSFGTAFYGYTF. CDR3 bases: TGTGCCAGCAGCTTTGGGACAGCTTTCTATGGCTACACCTTC.

V and J are TRBV9 and TRBJ1-1; 7 nucleotides line up with TRBD1. V lost 3 bases to trimming and J lost 4 bases; unmatched junction nucleotides: 3. Per germline, CDR1 SGDLS and CDR2 YYNGEE. The CDR3 length is 13 residues. This chain's CDR3 is CASSDGTVTEAFF. The CDR3 region has the DNA TGTGCCAGCAGCGACGGGACAGTCACTGAAGCTTTCTTT. The entire variable domain, with the rest obtained from reference TRBV9 and TRBJ1-1, is as follows: DSGVTQTPKHLITATGQRVTLRCSPRSGDLSVYWYQQSLDQGLQFLIQYYNGEERAKGNILERFSAQQFPDLHSELNLSSLELGDSALYFCASSDGTVTEAFFGQGTRLTVV.

The CDR3 DNA reads TGTGCCAGCAGCTCTCAGGGGTTTGAAGCTTTCTTT. Translated: CASSSQGFEAFF. The chain employs TRBV7-9 and TRBJ1-1; the D gene is possibly TRBD1 (6 bases). V was shortened by 4 bases and J by 7 bases, with 10 bases between the two germline ends. The CDR3 has 12 residues. Germline V gives CDR1 SEHNR, CDR2 FQNEAQ (reference sequence). The whole variable domain, remainder taken from reference TRBV7-9 and TRBJ1-1, is DTGVSQNPRHKITKRGQNVTFRCDPISEHNRLYWYRQTLGQGPEFLTYFQNEAQLEKSRLLSDRFSAERPKGSFSTLEIQRTEQGDSAMYLCASSSQGFEAFFGQGTRLTVV.

This chain uses TRBV7-9 with TRBJ1-2; D may be TRBD1 (5 bases). The germline V and J ends were trimmed by 5 bases and 8 bases, with 18 bases remaining between them. Germline V gene sequence: CDR1 SEHNR, CDR2 FQNEAQ (reference sequence). This CDR3 has 14 amino acids. In DNA form, the CDR3 reads TGTGCCAGCAGCGATACAGGCGGCAGTTGGGGCTACACCTTC. Its translation is CASSDTGGSWGYTF.

V usage is TRBV7-2 and J usage is TRBJ2-2, with 7 bases identical to TRBD1. The CDR3 contains 15 residues. V shed 3 bases, J shed 4 bases, and the junction held 5 bases outside the gene matches. Germline CDR1 SGHTA, CDR2 FQGNSA. The CDR3 spells CASSLDRTPTGELFF. As DNA, the CDR3 is TGTGCCAGCAGCTTGGACAGGACCCCCACCGGGGAGCTGTTTTTT.

In DNA, the CDR3 is TGTGCCAGCAGCTTAATGTACGGGGACAAGGGGCACTATGGCTACACCTTC. This sequence encodes CASSLMYGDKGHYGYTF. This chain connects TRBV11-2 to TRBJ1-2; TRBD1 is a possible D gene (6 bases). The CDR3 consists of 17 residues. Germline V gene data show CDR1 as SGHAT and CDR2 as FQNNGV. Trimming stripped 2 bases from V and 3 bases from J, with 19 bases between.

The chain recombines TRBV3-1 (or the pseudogene TRBV3-2) with TRBJ2-7; 7 bases fit TRBD2. The germline V gene encodes CDR1 LGHDT and CDR2 YNNKEL (reference sequence). Trimming took 1 base from V and 1 from J; bases not matched to a gene: 10. CDR3 length: 17 residues. The CDR3, as DNA: TGTGCCAGCAGCCAAGTGAGCGGGGATTATCCATCCTACGAGCAGTACTTC. Amino acids: CASSQVSGDYPSYEQYF.

The CDR3 nucleotides are TGTGCCAGCAGGGACCGGGGGGGAACGATCCAAGAGACCCAGTACTTC. It is translated as CASRDRGGTIQETQYF. The chain is built from TRBV5-8 and TRBJ2-5, with TRBD2 identical over 8 bases. V trimming: 5 bases; J trimming: 1 base; junction bases outside the gene matches: 10. The CDR3 spans 16 residues. Germline CDR1 reads SGHTS; CDR2 reads YDEGEE.

This sequence joins TRBV6-5 and TRBJ1-6, with no clear D. CDR1 and CDR2 from the germline V gene are MNHEY and SVGAGI. Between the trimmed V and J ends, which lost 8 bases and 0 bases, there was a span of 2 bases. There are 12 residues in the CDR3. CDR3 residues: CASRSYNSPLHF. CDR3 coding DNA: TGTGCCAGCCGCTCCTATAATTCACCCCTCCACTTT.

The chain is built from TRBV5-8 and TRBJ1-3; 9 bases are a match to TRBD1. This CDR3 contains 17 residues. J lost 4 bases, V lost 0 bases, and 8 bases had no gene match. Germline values: CDR1 SGHTS, CDR2 YDEGEE. The CDR3 sequence: CASSLELSGTGGNTIYF. CDR3 DNA: TGTGCCAGCAGCTTGGAACTTTCCGGGACAGGGGGAAACACCATATATTTT.

The CDR3 region has the DNA TGTGCCAGCAGTTCCTTAGACACCTATGGCTACACCTTC. This translates into CASSSLDTYGYTF. The chain has TRBV6-5 and TRBJ1-2, with D hard to call. CDR1 is MNHEY and CDR2 is SVGAGI in the germline V gene. Trimming pared 4 bases from V and 4 bases from J, leaving 10 bases between. The CDR3 spans 13 residues.